This T cell receptor beta chain was found in a study of blood T cell repertoires in COVID-19. Across the whole study: Sources were T cells, B-cell-depleted T cells, or PBMCs; the material itself was cDNA or gDNA.

The table came from immunoSEQ multiplex PCR; TCRdb's copy has only in-frame clones and leaves some out. Found here are 310,000 or so clones, around 84% of them singletons; the top ten hold roughly 1.3%. Trimming cost V 2 bases and J 1 base, with 9 bases left between them. The CDR3 consists of 14 residues. Per germline, CDR1 SGDLS and CDR2 YYNGEE. The chain carries TRBV9 and TRBJ1-1; unclear D gene. The clonotype comes from a man aged 70-80 years with acute or convalescent COVID-19. Sequencing was carried out using peripheral blood. CDR3 nucleotide sequence: TGTGCCAGCAGCGTCGCTCTAGGGAACACTGAAGCTTTCTTT. It encodes CASSVALGNTEAFF.